This TCR beta chain originates from a study of cytomegalovirus exposure and HLA in healthy donors. On the study more broadly: Researchers previously reported finding about 110 million unique TCR beta sequences from around 200 million T cells.

Sampled while nominally healthy, donors likely had unrecorded immune exposures. Primers included in the PCR were 60 Vbeta and 13 Jbeta primers. Libraries were prepared by immunoSEQ multiplex PCR; TCRdb keeps only in-frame clonotypes and omits some of them. The repertoire holds over 85,000 clones, 70% to 90% seen once, with about 1.8% in the top ten. Whole-study findings and limits: Later on, an analysis showed TCR association rates differing by HLA locus, with DRB1 the most and HLA-C the fewest. In all likelihood, a cluster of highly shared sequence variants was a sequencing artifact.

As for this clone: Its antigen is still unknown. Other DNA sequences in the sample encode the same CDR3.

This CDR3 spans 13 amino acids. The germline V and J ends were trimmed by 0 bases and 2 bases, with 5 bases remaining between them. The germline gives CDR1 SGHRS, CDR2 YFSETQ. The material sequenced was PBMCs. The chain combines TRBV5-1 with TRBJ1-1, with D uncertain. The clonotype was recovered from a man aged 35 to 55 in good health and CMV-seronegative. The CDR3 DNA reads TGCGCCAGCAGCTTGGGTGGCAACACTGAAGCTTTCTTT. Translating gives CASSLGGNTEAFF.